This is a list of T cell receptor beta chains from one sample in a study of Graves' ophthalmopathy and Graves' hyperthyroidism. TCRdb re-analysed the multiplex PCR reads in MiXCR, keeping a single row per CDR3 protein. This sample has under 350,000 distinct CDR3 sequences, with roughly 15% found just once. Sequencing input: peripheral blood. These TCRs come from an adult man with Graves' ophthalmopathy. Both conserved end residues are part of each CDR3. D genes are given only for firm matches. Clone size, where shown, is once, few, many, or a class for clones that have expanded.

TGTGCCAGTAGTAGGGGGGGCCCCGGGGAGCTGTTTTTT CASSRGGPGELFF TRBJ2-2 - - TRBV19
TGTGCCAGCAAGGACTCGGACAGGCTTAAAAACATTCAGTACTTC CASKDSDRLKNIQYF TRBJ2-4 - TRBD1 TRBV6-2/TRBV6-3
TGTGCCAGCAGCTTATCTCCGGGCAGGCACAATCAGCCCCAGCATTTT CASSLSPGRHNQPQHF TRBJ1-5 many - TRBV7-3
TGTGCCAGCAGTGAAGCAGGGAACAGCTATGGCTACACCTTC CASSEAGNSYGYTF TRBJ1-2 - - TRBV6-1
TGTGCCTGGAGCTCCCTCGGCGAGGGACAGCCCCAGCATTTT CAWSSLGEGQPQHF TRBJ1-5 many - TRBV30
TGTGCCAGCAGTCTCGCCGGGACAGTGTATGGCTACACCTTC CASSLAGTVYGYTF TRBJ1-2 many TRBD1 TRBV5-1
TGTGCCAGCAGCCTCCCAAACTCCGAGCAGTACTTC CASSLPNSEQYF TRBJ2-7 many - TRBV7-9
TGTGCCAGCGCCCAATTCGAGACCCAGTACTTC CASAQFETQYF TRBJ2-5 many - TRBV6-2/TRBV6-3
TGCAGTGCTTTTCAGGGGATTGAAGCTTTCTTT CSAFQGIEAFF TRBJ1-1 many - TRBV20-1
TGTGCCAGCAGCCAAGTGGCAGGAATTTCCTACGAGCAGTACTTC CASSQVAGISYEQYF TRBJ2-7 many - TRBV3-1
TGTGCCAGCAGTTTTCTCACTAGCTACGAGCAGTACTTC CASSFLTSYEQYF TRBJ2-7 - - TRBV12-3/TRBV12-4
TGTGCCAGCAGGGAAACCTACAATGAGCAGTTCTTC CASRETYNEQFF TRBJ2-1 many - TRBV12-3/TRBV12-4
TGTGCCAGCTCACCCTCCCTGTCTGGGGCCAACGTCCTGACTTTC CASSPSLSGANVLTF TRBJ2-6 few - TRBV18
TGTGCCAGCAGCTTAGTGTACTACGAGCAGTACTTC CASSLVYYEQYF TRBJ2-7 many - TRBV11-2
TGTGCCATCGGCGATTACAGGGCCAACACTGAAGCTTTCTTT CAIGDYRANTEAFF TRBJ1-1 many - TRBV10-3
TGCAGTGCTAGCCCCTCGACAGGGCGGGGGGAGCTGTTTTTT CSASPSTGRGELFF TRBJ2-2 many TRBD1 TRBV20-1
TGTGCCAGCAGCGGGAGTAAGGACACTGAAGCTTTCTTT CASSGSKDTEAFF TRBJ1-1 many - TRBV6-1
TGTGCCAGCAGCATCATGATTGACGAGCAGTACTTC CASSIMIDEQYF TRBJ2-7 many - TRBV7-2
TGTGCCAGCAGTAGCGGGACAGGGACGACTGAAGCTTTCTTT CASSSGTGTTEAFF TRBJ1-1 many TRBD1 TRBV6-5
TGCAGTGCTAGCGGGGCGCGGGAGACCCAGTACTTC CSASGARETQYF TRBJ2-5 many - TRBV20-1
TGTGCCTGGAGTCCTACCGAGAGGAATGGCTACACCTTC CAWSPTERNGYTF TRBJ1-2 many - TRBV30
TGTGCCAGCAGTGAATCCGGCCAGGGCTGGAATTCACCCCTCCACTTT CASSESGQGWNSPLHF TRBJ1-6 many - TRBV2
TGTGCCAGCAGCTACGACAGGGGGCCCGAGCAGTACTTC CASSYDRGPEQYF TRBJ2-7 many TRBD1 TRBV9
TGTGCCAGCAGCTCGGACGCCGGGACCTACTACGAGCAGTACTTC CASSSDAGTYYEQYF TRBJ2-7 many - TRBV6-5
TGCGCCAGCAGCCAACCTCCGGGCGCAGGGCAGTACACTGAAGCTTTCTTT CASSQPPGAGQYTEAFF TRBJ1-1 many - TRBV4-1
TGTGCCAGCAGCGAACCAGGGGGGAACACTGAAGCTTTCTTT CASSEPGGNTEAFF TRBJ1-1 many TRBD1 TRBV9
TGTGCCAGCAGTGAAGTCCTGCGGGCAGGCGGAAACACCATATATTTT CASSEVLRAGGNTIYF TRBJ1-3 many - TRBV6-1
TGCAGTGCTAGAGGGGATGAGCAGTACTTC CSARGDEQYF TRBJ2-7 many - TRBV20-1
TGTGCCAGCAGTTTCGGGGGTCTTCGGAACACTGAAGCTTTCTTT CASSFGGLRNTEAFF TRBJ1-1 many - TRBV12-3/TRBV12-4
TGTGCCAGCAGTTCATTTCGACAGGGCCTAATCCACGAGCAGTACTTC CASSSFRQGLIHEQYF TRBJ2-7 many TRBD1 TRBV6-2/TRBV6-3
TGTGCCAGCAGTTTAGGTTCAGGGGATGAGCAGTACTTC CASSLGSGDEQYF TRBJ2-7 many - TRBV28
TGTGCCAGCAGTTTTAGGGGGAGAGACGTATTGGGGTTTAATGCCGGGGAGCTGTTTTTT CASSFRGRDVLGFNAGELFF TRBJ2-2 many - TRBV12-3/TRBV12-4
TGTGCCAGCAGCTCTAGGACAGGGCAAGAGACCCAGTACTTC CASSSRTGQETQYF TRBJ2-5 few TRBD1 TRBV13
TGTGCCAGTAGTAACGCAGGGGGTAGAAACTATGGCTACACCTTC CASSNAGGRNYGYTF TRBJ1-2 many TRBD1 TRBV19
TGTGCCAGCAGCTCGACGGACAGGCCGTACCAAGAGACCCAGTACTTC CASSSTDRPYQETQYF TRBJ2-5 many TRBD1 TRBV9
TGTGCCAGCAGTACGCTGACAGGGAGCAACTATGGCTACACCTTC CASSTLTGSNYGYTF TRBJ1-2 many TRBD1 TRBV12-3/TRBV12-4
TGTGCCAGCAGCAAAACCCTGGTTGGGGGTCAAGAGACCCAGTACTTC CASSKTLVGGQETQYF TRBJ2-5 many - TRBV7-2
TGCAGTGCTGCCGGACCGAGGGCCTACGAGCAGTACTTC CSAAGPRAYEQYF TRBJ2-7 few - TRBV20-1
TGTGCCAGCAGCTTAGGACTGAACTCTGGGGCCAACGTCCTGACTTTC CASSLGLNSGANVLTF TRBJ2-6 - - TRBV11-2